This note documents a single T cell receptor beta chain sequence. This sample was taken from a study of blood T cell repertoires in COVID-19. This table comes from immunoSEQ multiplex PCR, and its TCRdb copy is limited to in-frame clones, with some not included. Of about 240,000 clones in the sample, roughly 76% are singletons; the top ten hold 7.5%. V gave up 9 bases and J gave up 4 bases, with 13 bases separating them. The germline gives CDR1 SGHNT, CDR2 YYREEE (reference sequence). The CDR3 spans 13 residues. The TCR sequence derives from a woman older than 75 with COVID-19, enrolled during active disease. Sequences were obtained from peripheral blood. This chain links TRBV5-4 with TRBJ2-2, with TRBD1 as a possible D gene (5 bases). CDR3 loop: CATGRAITGELFF. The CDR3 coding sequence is TGTGCCACAGGCAGGGCGATCACCGGGGAGCTGTTTTTT.